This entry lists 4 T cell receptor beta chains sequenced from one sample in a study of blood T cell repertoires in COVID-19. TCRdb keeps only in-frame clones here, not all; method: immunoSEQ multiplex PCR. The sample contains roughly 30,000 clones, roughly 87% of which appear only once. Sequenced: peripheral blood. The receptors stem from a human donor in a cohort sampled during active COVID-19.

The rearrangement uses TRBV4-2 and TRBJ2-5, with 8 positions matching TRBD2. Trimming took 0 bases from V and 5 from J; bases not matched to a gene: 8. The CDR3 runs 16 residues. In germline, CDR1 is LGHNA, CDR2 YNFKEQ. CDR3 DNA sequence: TGTGCCAGCAGCCAAGACAGCCGGGGGGGCTGGGAGACCCAGTACTTC. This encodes CASSQDSRGGWETQYF.

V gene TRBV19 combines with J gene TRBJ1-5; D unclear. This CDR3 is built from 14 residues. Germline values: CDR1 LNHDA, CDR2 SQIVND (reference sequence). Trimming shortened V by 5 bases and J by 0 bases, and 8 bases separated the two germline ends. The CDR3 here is CASSPKHSNQPQHF. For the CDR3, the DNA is TGTGCCAGTAGTCCCAAACATAGCAATCAGCCCCAGCATTTT. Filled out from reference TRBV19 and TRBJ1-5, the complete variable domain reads DGGITQSPKYLFRKEGQNVTLSCEQNLNHDAMYWYRQDPGQGLRLIYYSQIVNDFQKGDIAEGYSVSREKKESFPLTVTSAQKNPTAFYLCASSPKHSNQPQHFGDGTRLSIL.

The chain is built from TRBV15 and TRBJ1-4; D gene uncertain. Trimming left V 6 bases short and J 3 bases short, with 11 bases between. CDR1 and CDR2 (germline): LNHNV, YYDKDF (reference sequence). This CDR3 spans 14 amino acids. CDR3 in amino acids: CATSRGRPNEKLFF. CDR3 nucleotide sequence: TGTGCCACCAGTCGAGGGAGGCCTAATGAAAAACTGTTTTTT.

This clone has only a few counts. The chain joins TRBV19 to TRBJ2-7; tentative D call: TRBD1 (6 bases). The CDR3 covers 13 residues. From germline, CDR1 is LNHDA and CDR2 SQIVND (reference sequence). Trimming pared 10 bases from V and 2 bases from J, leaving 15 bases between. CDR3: CATRQAPTYEQYF. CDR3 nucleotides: TGTGCCACCAGACAGGCCCCGACCTACGAGCAGTACTTC.